This TCR beta chain was sequenced in a study of blood T cell repertoires in COVID-19. About the research overall: Acute and convalescent COVID-19 samples came from the United States, Italy and Spain. Sources were T cells, B-cell-depleted T cells, or PBMCs; the material itself was cDNA or gDNA.

Generated by immunoSEQ multiplex PCR, the TCRdb table keeps only in-frame clones and is missing some. In the table there are more than 300,000 clones, just over 90% of which are singletons. V was pared by 1 base and J by 8 bases, with 11 bases between. Germline V gene lookup returns CDR1 GTSNPN and CDR2 SVGIG (reference sequence). The CDR3 has 12 amino acids. Material for sequencing was PBMCs or T cells enriched from blood (not recorded which). The chain couples TRBV30 to TRBJ1-1; D ambiguous. The clonotype was recovered from a woman aged 40-49 years who had been exposed to COVID-19. CDR3 nucleotide sequence: TGTGCCTGGAGTGAATACTTCGGGGAAGCTTTCTTT. Translation gives CAWSEYFGEAFF.